The 28 T cell receptor beta chains reported below all come from one sample, sequenced in a study of early T cells in non-severe SARS-CoV-2 infection. MiXCR, applied by TCRdb to the 5' RACE reads, yields one record per CDR3 protein. The table records about 35,000 distinct CDR3 sequences, roughly 6% of them present only once. The sample taken for sequencing was whole blood. The receptor set was obtained from an adult who was a healthcare worker with PCR-confirmed SARS-CoV-2 infection or an uninfected control (not recorded which).

At least ten counts were recorded for this clonotype. V and J are TRBV20-1 and TRBJ2-3; possible D gene TRBD2, 5 bases. V gave up 0 bases and J gave up 2 bases, with 15 bases separating them. CDR3 length equals 16 residues. The germline gives CDR1 DFQATT, CDR2 SNEGSKA (reference sequence). In DNA, the CDR3 is TGCAGTGCTAGAGATCCGGGGAAGGGCTACACAGATACGCAGTATTTT. This translates into CSARDPGKGYTDTQYF.

This clonotype showed up many times. The chain carries TRBV19 and TRBJ2-5; D ambiguous. Germline V lookup: CDR1 LNHDA, CDR2 SQIVND (reference sequence). This CDR3 contains 11 residues. V lost 4 bases to trimming and J lost 2 bases, with 2 bases between them. CDR3 DNA sequence: TGTGCCAGTAGTACTCAAGAGACCCAGTACTTC. It codes for CASSTQETQYF. Supplemented by reference TRBV19 and TRBJ2-5, the full variable domain reads DGGITQSPKYLFRKEGQNVTLSCEQNLNHDAMYWYRQDPGQGLRLIYYSQIVNDFQKGDIAEGYSVSREKKESFPLTVTSAQKNPTAFYLCASSTQETQYFGPGTRLLVL.

The gene calls are TRBV11-2 and TRBJ2-7; D call uncertain. V lost 1 base and J lost 12, with 10 bases in between. This CDR3 region has 11 residues. The germline V gene encodes CDR1 SGHAT and CDR2 FQNNGV. Written as DNA, the CDR3 is TGTGCCAGCAGCTTAGGGGCCCTATTGTACTTC. Its protein is CASSLGALLYF.

The chain uses TRBV20-1 and TRBJ1-1; D is uncertain. Germline CDR1 and CDR2: DFQATT and SNEGSKA (reference sequence). This CDR3 contains 15 residues. V dropped 1 base and J dropped 0 bases, with 12 bases sitting between them. CDR3 in amino acids: CSARVFEGMNTEAFF. Written as DNA, the CDR3 is TGCAGTGCTAGAGTTTTTGAGGGTATGAACACTGAAGCTTTCTTT.

This clonotype has at least ten counts. The chain combines TRBV6-1 with TRBJ2-1; the D call may be TRBD1 or TRBD2 (7 bases each). The V gene lost 6 bases and the J gene lost 4 bases, with 16 bases spanning the gap. The germline V gene has CDR1 MNHNS and CDR2 SASEGT. The CDR3 covers 15 residues. CDR3: CASRSDREGYNEQFF. The DNA of the CDR3 is TGTGCCAGCAGAAGTGACAGGGAGGGGTACAATGAGCAGTTCTTC.

The chain recombines TRBV12-3 or TRBV12-4 with TRBJ1-5; tentative D call: TRBD1 (6 bases). V lost 9 bases and J lost 4, with 13 bases in between. The CDR3 runs 13 residues. The CDR3 bases are TGTGCCAGTAAGGGGGTATGGAATCAGCCCCAGCATTTT. Residues: CASKGVWNQPQHF.

This clonotype appeared many times. This chain links TRBV10-1 with TRBJ1-2; 8 bases are shared with TRBD1. The germline V gene encodes CDR1 WNHNN and CDR2 SYGVQD (reference sequence). The CDR3 sequence is 13 residues long. The CDR3 DNA sequence: TGCGCGGCTAAAGGGGACAGGTCTCATGGCTACACCTTC. Its protein is CAAKGDRSHGYTF.

Ten or more counts support this clonotype. J is TRBJ1-5 and V is TRBV7-9, with unresolved D. The V gene lost 1 base and the J gene lost 5 bases, with 9 bases spanning the gap. Germline V lookup: CDR1 SEHNR, CDR2 FQNEAQ (reference sequence). The length of the CDR3 is 14 residues. The CDR3 region is CASSLDATDQPQHF. Here the CDR3 DNA reads TGTGCCAGCAGCTTAGACGCTACCGATCAGCCCCAGCATTTT.

This clonotype was picked up many times. This chain's CDR3 is CSARDLGTGYEQYF. The CDR3 DNA reads TGCAGTGCTAGAGATCTAGGGACAGGGTACGAGCAGTACTTC. This sequence joins TRBV20-1 and TRBJ2-7; 9 nucleotides match TRBD1. J was trimmed by 4 bases and V by 0 bases; bases with no gene match: 4. This CDR3 is built from 14 residues. Germline V gene data show CDR1 as DFQATT and CDR2 as SNEGSKA (reference sequence).

This clonotype was seen at least ten times. The chain has TRBV6-1 and TRBJ1-5; D is uncertain. Germline CDR1 and CDR2: MNHNS and SASEGT. Trimming removed 1 base at V and 1 base at J, with 5 bases between. CDR3 length equals 14 residues. The CDR3 nucleotides are TGTGCCAGCAGTGAAGGACGGAGCAATCAGCCCCAGCATTTT. Translation: CASSEGRSNQPQHF.

This clonotype was found many times. Written as DNA, the CDR3 is TGTGCCAGCAGCGTAGATGGGACAGGGGCCACCGGGGAGCTGTTTTTT. This codes for CASSVDGTGATGELFF. This chain links TRBV9 with TRBJ2-2; 10 bases are shared with TRBD1. The CDR3 runs 16 residues. The germline V gene encodes CDR1 SGDLS and CDR2 YYNGEE. The junction had 3 bases not matched to a gene; V was cut back by 0 bases and J by 4 bases.

This clonotype has ten or more counts. This chain uses TRBV27 with TRBJ2-7, with 12 bases matching TRBD2. With 7 bases clipped from V and 7 bases from J, the junction kept 8 bases outside the gene matches. The CDR3 runs 14 residues. Per the germline V gene, CDR1 is MNHEY and CDR2 is SMNVEV (reference sequence). CDR3 protein: CASTVAGTSGEQYF. DNA of the CDR3: TGTGCCAGCACCGTAGCCGGGACTAGCGGGGAGCAGTACTTC.

The rearrangement links TRBV7-6 to TRBJ1-2; D not resolved. Trimming cost V 1 base and J 2 bases, with 8 bases left between them. The CDR3 length is 14 residues. Per germline, CDR1 SGHVS and CDR2 FNYEAQ. The CDR3 DNA is TGTGCCAGCAGCTTAGAAGAGGGAAACTATGGCTACACCTTC. It translates to CASSLEEGNYGYTF.

This clonotype has ten or more counts. The CDR3 loop reads CASSLDGDTQYF. CDR3 sequence (DNA): TGTGCCAGCAGCCTAGATGGGGATACGCAGTATTTT. The chain couples TRBV7-8 to TRBJ2-3; D not certain. The germline V gene has CDR1 SGHVS and CDR2 FQNEAQ. This CDR3 is built from 12 residues. V shed 5 bases and J shed 6 bases, with 9 bases lying between them.

In its sample, this clonotype was seen a few times. J is TRBJ2-2 and V is TRBV6-6; D is unresolved. The germline V and J ends were trimmed by 6 bases and 1 base, with 9 bases remaining between them. The CDR3 has 14 residues. CDR1 MNHNY and CDR2 SVGAGI come from the germline V gene (reference sequence). The CDR3 spells CASRSELNTGELFF. The CDR3 DNA is TGTGCCAGCAGATCAGAGTTGAACACCGGGGAGCTGTTTTTT.

This clonotype was detected ten times or more. The CDR3 spells CSAPGTSGGGEQYF. The CDR3 nucleotides read TGCAGTGCTCCCGGGACTAGCGGGGGCGGGGAGCAGTACTTC. The V call is TRBV20-1, the J call TRBJ2-7; 14 bases map to TRBD2. V lost 5 bases, J lost 7 bases, and 7 bases stayed unmatched. Germline V lookup: CDR1 DFQATT, CDR2 SNEGSKA (reference sequence). CDR3 length: 14 amino acids.

This clonotype was detected ten times or more. The V gene is TRBV19, the J gene TRBJ1-5; D remains unclear. Germline V gives CDR1 LNHDA, CDR2 SQIVND (reference sequence). V gave up 3 bases and J gave up 5 bases, with 8 bases separating them. The CDR3 is made up of 13 amino acids. CDR3 region: CASSIALDQPQHF. CDR3 sequence (DNA): TGTGCCAGTAGTATCGCCCTGGATCAGCCCCAGCATTTT.

This clonotype was seen repeatedly, ten times or more. The chain employs TRBV10-1 and TRBJ1-5; no reliable D call. This CDR3 region has 15 residues. V shed 4 bases and J shed 0 bases, with 10 bases lying between them. Germline assignment: CDR1 WNHNN and CDR2 SYGVQD (reference sequence). CDR3 in amino acids: CASSGTVNSNQPQHF. The CDR3 DNA is TGCGCCAGCAGTGGGACGGTGAATAGCAATCAGCCCCAGCATTTT.

This clonotype was found a few times. V gene TRBV6-2 or TRBV6-3 combines with J gene TRBJ2-7; no clear D gene. Trimming stripped 2 bases from V and 4 bases from J, with 9 bases between. The CDR3 runs 13 residues. The germline V gene encodes CDR1 MNHEY and CDR2 SVGEGT. CDR3 sequence reads: CASSYERLYEQYF. CDR3 DNA: TGTGCCAGCAGTTACGAGAGGCTTTACGAGCAGTACTTC.

This clonotype was found many times. The chain couples TRBV6-2 or TRBV6-3 to TRBJ2-2; possibly TRBD1 or TRBD2 for D (5 bases each). Trimming stripped 4 bases from V and 6 bases from J, with 9 bases between. Germline V lookup: CDR1 MNHEY, CDR2 SVGEGT. The CDR3 has 13 residues. The CDR3 coding sequence is TGTGCCAGCAGTTCCCAGGGACCCGGGGAGCTGTTTTTT. Amino acids: CASSSQGPGELFF.

V usage is TRBV27 and J usage is TRBJ2-3, with D possibly matching TRBD1 (6 bases). V lost 5 bases to trimming and J lost 2 bases, with 14 bases between them. This CDR3 is built from 15 residues. Germline values: CDR1 MNHEY, CDR2 SMNVEV (reference sequence). This chain's CDR3 is CASSRLTGVTDTQYF. Written as DNA, the CDR3 is TGTGCCAGCAGTCGCCTGACAGGAGTCACAGATACGCAGTATTTT.

This clonotype came up many times. The chain is built from TRBV5-1 and TRBJ2-2; D is possibly TRBD1 or TRBD2 (5 bases each). The CDR3 contains 16 residues. Trimming stripped 3 bases from V and 0 bases from J, with 12 bases between. CDR1 is SGHRS, CDR2 YFSETQ, per germline. CDR3: CASSSSRETNTGELFF. The DNA for the CDR3 is TGCGCCAGCAGCTCGAGCAGGGAGACGAACACCGGGGAGCTGTTTTTT. Full variable domain (outside the CDR3, taken from reference TRBV5-1 and TRBJ2-2): KAGVTQTPRYLIKTRGQQVTLSCSPISGHRSVSWYQQTPGQGLQFLFEYFSETQRNKGNFPGRFSGRQFSNSRSEMNVSTLELGDSALYLCASSSSRETNTGELFFGEGSRLTVL.

This clonotype was counted many times. The V call is TRBV18, the J call TRBJ2-7, with 9 positions matching TRBD1. Per germline, CDR1 KGHSH and CDR2 LQKENI. The CDR3 runs 14 residues. V lost 4 bases to trimming and J lost 4 bases; unmatched junction nucleotides: 5. CDR3 loop: CASSQTQGAYEQYF. The DNA for the CDR3 is TGTGCCAGCTCACAAACACAGGGGGCGTACGAGCAGTACTTC. Filled out from reference TRBV18 and TRBJ2-7, the complete variable domain reads NAGVMQNPRHLVRRRGQEARLRCSPMKGHSHVYWYRQLPEEGLKFMVYLQKENIIDESGMPKERFSAEFPKEGPSILRIQQVVRGDSAAYFCASSQTQGAYEQYFGPGTRLTVT.

This clonotype was detected only a few times. V usage is TRBV19 and J usage is TRBJ2-2, with D hard to call. Germline V gene lookup returns CDR1 LNHDA and CDR2 SQIVND (reference sequence). The CDR3 runs to 14 residues. The V end lost 2 bases, the J end lost 2 bases, and 6 bases lay between the germline ends. CDR3 residues: CASSISPNTGELFF. In nucleotides, the CDR3 is TGTGCCAGTAGTATATCCCCAAACACCGGGGAGCTGTTTTTT.

V is TRBV28 and J is TRBJ1-1; D might be TRBD1 (6 bases). The CDR3 length is 15 residues. Germline V lookup: CDR1 MDHEN, CDR2 SYDVKM. Deletions cut 6 bases from V and 0 bases from J, with 14 bases between. The CDR3 here is CASRWTQGLNTEAFF. CDR3 nucleotides: TGTGCCAGCAGATGGACTCAGGGGTTGAACACTGAAGCTTTCTTT.

This clonotype was seen a handful of times. The chain joins TRBV28 to TRBJ1-2; 8 nucleotides agree with TRBD1. Trimming took 6 bases from V and 8 from J; bases not matched to a gene: 17. Germline CDR1 reads MDHEN; CDR2 reads SYDVKM. The CDR3 totals 16 residues. The CDR3 sequence: CASSPVYIQGAEGYTF. CDR3 coding DNA: TGTGCCAGCAGCCCAGTTTATATCCAGGGGGCTGAGGGCTACACCTTC.

This rearrangement joins TRBV12-3 or TRBV12-4 to TRBJ2-2, with D tentatively TRBD1 (5 bases). The V end lost 6 bases, the J end lost 0 bases, and 14 bases lay between the germline ends. CDR3 length: 16 residues. The CDR3: CASSNSQETNTGELFF. DNA for the CDR3: TGTGCCAGCAGCAACTCACAGGAGACGAACACCGGGGAGCTGTTTTTT.

The chain employs TRBV30 and TRBJ2-1; a possible D gene is TRBD1 (5 bases). This CDR3 is 11 amino acids long. V was shortened by 6 bases and J by 6 bases, with 9 bases between the two germline ends. Germline CDR1 is GTSNPN and CDR2 is SVGIG (reference sequence). The CDR3 region has the DNA TGTGCCTGCGCAACAGGCAATGAGCAGTTCTTC. It is translated as CACATGNEQFF.